This TCR beta chain emerged from a study of cytomegalovirus exposure and HLA in healthy donors. With 7 bases removed from V and 3 bases from J, the gap between germline ends came to 7 bases. From germline, CDR1 is MNHEY and CDR2 SVGAGI. This CDR3 is 13 amino acids long. Use of 60 Vbeta and 13 Jbeta primers characterized the PCR. Using immunoSEQ multiplex PCR, the repertoire was profiled, and TCRdb retains in-frame clones only, with some absent. The sample lists roughly 120,000 clones, over 75% seen once, with roughly 5.5% in the top ten. The sample was PBMCs. V is TRBV6-5 and J is TRBJ2-6, with no clear D. This receptor was identified in a man under 40 in good health and CMV-seronegative. CDR3 amino acids: CASTPYGANVLTF. Written as DNA, the CDR3 is TGTGCCAGCACCCCCTATGGGGCCAACGTCCTGACTTTC.